This passage covers 10 T cell receptor beta chains from one sample sequenced in a study of blood T cells in healthy people across ages. A second roughly 6 to 12 cycle PCR used barcoded and J-beta primers. TCRdb fed the 5' RACE reads into MiXCR, producing one record per CDR3 protein. The data show more than 1.4 million distinct CDR3 sequences, with approximately 42% seen just once and less than 8% held by the top ten. Sequencing was done on a sample of blood. Source of these receptors: a woman between 18 and 29 years old in good health.

V gene TRBV7-2 combines with J gene TRBJ2-7, with 13 positions matching TRBD2. J lost 6 bases, V lost 4 bases, and 6 bases had no gene match. Germline lookup yields CDR1 SGHTA and CDR2 FQGNSA. This CDR3 comprises 15 residues. The CDR3: CASSSGTSGMSEQYF. The CDR3 bases are TGTGCCAGCAGCTCGGGGACTAGCGGGATGAGCGAGCAGTACTTC. The whole variable domain, remainder taken from reference TRBV7-2 and TRBJ2-7, is GAGVSQSPSNKVTEKGKDVELRCDPISGHTALYWYRQSLGQGLEFLIYFQGNSAPDKSGLPSDRFSAERTGGSVSTLTIQRTQQEDSAVYLCASSSGTSGMSEQYFGPGTRLTVT.

CDR3 sequence (DNA): TGTGCCAGCAGTTCTCAGGGGTTAAACTCCTACAATGAGCAGTTCTTC. Residues: CASSSQGLNSYNEQFF. The chain is built from TRBV6-5 and TRBJ2-1, with D possibly matching TRBD1 (6 bases). Germline assignment: CDR1 MNHEY and CDR2 SVGAGI. V was shortened by 4 bases and J by 0 bases, with 13 bases between the two germline ends. This CDR3 is 16 amino acids long.

This clonotype was counted only a few times. The V call is TRBV12-3 or TRBV12-4, the J call TRBJ1-5; tentative D call: TRBD1 (6 bases). The CDR3 is made up of 15 amino acids. The ends were cut back, 1 base at V and 3 bases at J, with 10 bases in the middle. In nucleotides, the CDR3 is TGTGCCAGCAGTTTAGGCTCAGGGGCCAATCAGCCCCAGCATTTT. Its translation: CASSLGSGANQPQHF.

The chain is built from TRBV3-1 and TRBJ2-3; TRBD1 might be the D (7 bases). This CDR3 is built from 15 residues. Trimming left V 4 bases short and J 3 bases short, with 14 bases between. Per germline, CDR1 LGHDT and CDR2 YNNKEL (reference sequence). CDR3 residues: CASSPSRGATDTQYF. The CDR3 DNA follows: TGTGCCAGCAGCCCTAGCAGGGGGGCTACAGATACGCAGTATTTT.

The rearrangement links TRBV27 to TRBJ2-1; TRBD2 matches at 7 bases. CDR1 is MNHEY, CDR2 SMNVEV, per germline (reference sequence). CDR3 length: 21 residues. The trim removed 4 bases at V and 0 bases at J, leaving 21 bases unmatched. CDR3 sequence: CASSSLVAGGHPSTSYNEQFF. In DNA form, the CDR3 reads TGTGCCAGCAGTTCCCTTGTAGCGGGCGGCCACCCGTCCACCTCCTACAATGAGCAGTTCTTC.

The CDR3 bases are TGTGCCAGCAGCAAAGTTGTACTAGACCTAGGCGTAGCCAAAAACATTCAGTACTTC. Protein product: CASSKVVLDLGVAKNIQYF. The J gene is TRBJ2-4, the V gene TRBV21-1; the D call TRBD2 from the table was never checked on the DNA. TRBV21-1 is an annotated pseudogene. The CDR3 sequence is 19 residues long.

Comments on this clonotype: At one boundary the junction diverges from the germline segment, which might be a read error. The V call is TRBV2, the J call TRBJ1-4; TRBD1 aligns across 8 bases. The CDR3 is 16 amino acids. CDR1 SNHLY and CDR2 FYNNEI come from the germline V gene. The CDR3 nucleotides are TGTACCAGCAGTGAACAGGGGGATGGCCCTAATGAAAAACTGTTTTTT. This encodes CTSSEQGDGPNEKLFF.

V usage is TRBV10-3 and J usage is TRBJ2-3; TRBD2 matches 9 bases. The CDR3 extends over 16 amino acids. V lost 1 base and J lost 5; bases outside the gene matches: 7. The germline gives CDR1 ENHRY, CDR2 SYGVKD. The CDR3 sequence: CAISEWGSGGQDTQYF. The CDR3, as DNA: TGTGCCATCAGTGAGTGGGGTAGCGGGGGCCAAGATACGCAGTATTTT.

This chain links TRBV6-5 with TRBJ2-7; D not resolved. Germline CDR1 is MNHEY and CDR2 is SVGAGI. This CDR3 has 15 amino acids. V was clipped by 6 bases and J by 3 bases, with 18 bases between them. The CDR3 DNA reads TGTGCCAGCAGCCCTCGGATTATTAAAAGCTACGAGCAGTACTTC. Amino acids: CASSPRIIKSYEQYF.

The V call is TRBV4-2, the J call TRBJ1-2; a possible D gene is TRBD1 (6 bases). The germline V gene encodes CDR1 LGHNA and CDR2 YNFKEQ. CDR3 length: 18 amino acids. V was clipped by 1 base and J by 2 bases, with 20 bases between them. Written as DNA, the CDR3 is TGTGCCAGCAGCCAAGTAAATGATGCCGCCACAGGGAACTATGGCTACACCTTC. Translating it yields CASSQVNDAATGNYGYTF.